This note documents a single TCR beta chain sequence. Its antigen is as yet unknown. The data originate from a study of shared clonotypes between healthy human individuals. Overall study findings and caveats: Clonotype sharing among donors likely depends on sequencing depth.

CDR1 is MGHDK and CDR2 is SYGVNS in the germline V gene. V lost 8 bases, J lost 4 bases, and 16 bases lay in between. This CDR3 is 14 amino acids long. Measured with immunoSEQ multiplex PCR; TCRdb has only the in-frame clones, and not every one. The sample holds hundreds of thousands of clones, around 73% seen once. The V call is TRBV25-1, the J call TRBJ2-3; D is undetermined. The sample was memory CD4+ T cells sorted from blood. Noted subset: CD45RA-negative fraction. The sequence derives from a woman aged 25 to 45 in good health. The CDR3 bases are TGTGCCAGCTCGGACGGAGCTGGGGCAGATACGCAGTATTTT. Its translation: CASSDGAGADTQYF.